This T cell receptor (beta chain) was identified in a study of regulatory T cells in long-lasting Graves disease. Findings and limits, study-wide: Persistent cases favored TRBV28, TRBJ1-2 and TRBJ2-5.

Through Arm-PCR of CDR3 regions and iRepertoire HTBI primers, TCR beta libraries were built. Each CDR3 protein gets one entry after TCRdb re-called the multiplex PCR reads with MiXCR. The table has under 800,000 distinct CDR3 sequences, roughly 15% seen once. This clonotype was counted at least ten times. Its antigen is currently unknown. Time point defined: newly diagnosed GD, antithyroid drugs for less than 3 months. Extracted PBMC RNA gave rise to the TCR library. There are 14 residues in the CDR3. Germline CDR1 MDHEN, CDR2 SYDVKM. V was trimmed by 5 bases and J by 6 bases, leaving 16 bases between them. The same specimen was also included in a second study, on T cells in Graves' hyperthyroidism and ophthalmopathy. As that study records: Ophthalmopathy got predicted by the model a median around 6.8 months before its onset.

This sequence originates from a woman in her 30s with Graves disease. Sequencing used peripheral blood mononuclear cells (PBMCs), obtained at new diagnosis, from a patient treated with antithyroid drugs. The chain recombines TRBV28 with TRBJ1-1; D call uncertain. The DNA of the CDR3 is TGTGCCAGCAGTCTCCCTTCTGGGCGGGCTGAAGCTTTCTTT. It specifies CASSLPSGRAEAFF.